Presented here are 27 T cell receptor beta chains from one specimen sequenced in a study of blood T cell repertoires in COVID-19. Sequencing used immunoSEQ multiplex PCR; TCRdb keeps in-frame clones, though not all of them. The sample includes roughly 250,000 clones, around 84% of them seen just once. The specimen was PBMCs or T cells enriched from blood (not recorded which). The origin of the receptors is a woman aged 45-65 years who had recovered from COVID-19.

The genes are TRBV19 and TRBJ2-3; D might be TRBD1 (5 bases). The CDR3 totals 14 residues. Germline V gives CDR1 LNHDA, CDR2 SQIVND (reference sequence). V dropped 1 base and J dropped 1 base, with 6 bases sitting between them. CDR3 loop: CASSIVQGTDTQYF. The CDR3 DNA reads TGTGCCAGTAGTATAGTACAGGGCACAGATACGCAGTATTTT.

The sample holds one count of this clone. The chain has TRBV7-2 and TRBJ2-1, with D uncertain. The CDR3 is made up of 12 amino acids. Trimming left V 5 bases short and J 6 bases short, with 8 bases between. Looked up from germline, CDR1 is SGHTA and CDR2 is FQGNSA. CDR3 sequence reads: CASSLLRNEQFF. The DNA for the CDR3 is TGTGCCAGCAGCCTCCTTCGCAATGAGCAGTTCTTC. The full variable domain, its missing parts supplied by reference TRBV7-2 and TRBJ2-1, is GAGVSQSPSNKVTEKGKDVELRCDPISGHTALYWYRQSLGQGLEFLIYFQGNSAPDKSGLPSDRFSAERTGGSVSTLTIQRTQQEDSAVYLCASSLLRNEQFFGPGTRLTVL.

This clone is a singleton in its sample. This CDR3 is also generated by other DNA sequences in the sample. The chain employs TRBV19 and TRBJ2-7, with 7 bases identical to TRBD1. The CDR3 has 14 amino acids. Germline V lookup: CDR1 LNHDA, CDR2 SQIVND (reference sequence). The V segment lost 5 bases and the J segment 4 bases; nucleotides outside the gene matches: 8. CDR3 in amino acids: CASSHRGQPYEQYF. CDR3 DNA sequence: TGTGCCAGTAGTCACCGGGGACAGCCTTACGAGCAGTACTTC.

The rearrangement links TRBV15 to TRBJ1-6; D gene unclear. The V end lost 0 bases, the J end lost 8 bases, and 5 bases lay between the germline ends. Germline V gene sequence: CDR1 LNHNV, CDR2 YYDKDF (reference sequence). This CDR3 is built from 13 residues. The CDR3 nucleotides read TGTGCCACCAGCAGAGATGGAGATTCACCCCTCCACTTT. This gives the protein CATSRDGDSPLHF. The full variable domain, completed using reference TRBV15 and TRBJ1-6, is DAMVIQNPRYQVTQFGKPVTLSCSQTLNHNVMYWYQQKSSQAPKLLFHYYDKDFNNEADTPDNFQSRRPNTSFCFLDIRSPGLGDTAMYLCATSRDGDSPLHFGNGTRLTVT.

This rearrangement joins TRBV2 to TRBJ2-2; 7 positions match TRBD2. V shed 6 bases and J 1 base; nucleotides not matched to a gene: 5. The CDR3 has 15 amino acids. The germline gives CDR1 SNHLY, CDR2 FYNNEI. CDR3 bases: TGTGCCAGCAGGGGGACTACTCAGAACACCGGGGAGCTGTTTTTT. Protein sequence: CASRGTTQNTGELFF.

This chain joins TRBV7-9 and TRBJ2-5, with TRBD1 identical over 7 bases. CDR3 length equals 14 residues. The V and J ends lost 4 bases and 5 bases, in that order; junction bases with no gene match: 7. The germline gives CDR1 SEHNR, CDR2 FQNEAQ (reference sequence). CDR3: CASSSTQGWETQYF. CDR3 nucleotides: TGTGCCAGCAGCTCAACACAGGGGTGGGAGACCCAGTACTTC. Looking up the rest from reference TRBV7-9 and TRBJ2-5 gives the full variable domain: DTGVSQNPRHKITKRGQNVTFRCDPISEHNRLYWYRQTLGQGPEFLTYFQNEAQLEKSRLLSDRFSAERPKGSFSTLEIQRTEQGDSAMYLCASSSTQGWETQYFGPGTRLLVL.

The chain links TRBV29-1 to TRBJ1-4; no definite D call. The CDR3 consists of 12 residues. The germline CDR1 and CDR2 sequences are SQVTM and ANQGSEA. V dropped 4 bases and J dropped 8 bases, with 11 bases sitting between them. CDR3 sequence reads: CSVGGVGEKLFF. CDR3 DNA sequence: TGCAGCGTTGGCGGGGTAGGGGAAAAACTGTTTTTT.

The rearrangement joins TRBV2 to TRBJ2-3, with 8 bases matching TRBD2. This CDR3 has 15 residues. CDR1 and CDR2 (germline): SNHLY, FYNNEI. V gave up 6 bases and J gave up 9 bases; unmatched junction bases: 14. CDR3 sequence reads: CASSPGRAGSKTQYF. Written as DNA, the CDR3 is TGTGCCAGCAGCCCCGGGAGGGCGGGTTCCAAGACGCAGTATTTT.

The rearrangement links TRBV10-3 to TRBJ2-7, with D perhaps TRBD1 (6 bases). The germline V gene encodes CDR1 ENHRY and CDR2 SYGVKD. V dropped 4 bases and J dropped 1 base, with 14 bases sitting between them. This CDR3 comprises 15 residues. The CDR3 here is CAISVGGPKSYEQYF. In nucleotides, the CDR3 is TGTGCCATCAGTGTAGGGGGACCGAAGTCCTACGAGCAGTACTTC.

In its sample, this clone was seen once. CDR3 sequence: CASRNRGAGANVLTF. In DNA form, the CDR3 reads TGTGCCAGCAGAAACAGGGGCGCCGGGGCCAACGTCCTGACTTTC. The chain carries TRBV6-5 and TRBJ2-6, with 7 bases matching TRBD1. Germline CDR1 MNHEY, CDR2 SVGAGI. This CDR3 is built from 15 residues. V dropped 6 bases and J dropped 4; count of bases not matched to a gene: 6.

CDR3 nucleotides: TGTGCCAGCAGCTTAGGCGTCAGGGCAAACACTGAAGCTTTCTTT. It codes for CASSLGVRANTEAFF. The J gene is TRBJ1-1, the V gene TRBV7-8; tentative D call: TRBD1 (5 bases). The CDR3 extends over 15 amino acids. CDR1 SGHVS and CDR2 FQNEAQ come from the germline V gene. V gave up 1 base and J gave up 2 bases, with 11 bases separating them. The variable domain in full, completed from reference TRBV7-8 and TRBJ1-1, reads GAGVSQSPRYKVAKRGQDVALRCDPISGHVSLFWYQQALGQGPEFLTYFQNEAQLDKSGLPSDRFFAERPEGSVSTLKIQRTQQEDSAVYLCASSLGVRANTEAFFGQGTRLTVV.

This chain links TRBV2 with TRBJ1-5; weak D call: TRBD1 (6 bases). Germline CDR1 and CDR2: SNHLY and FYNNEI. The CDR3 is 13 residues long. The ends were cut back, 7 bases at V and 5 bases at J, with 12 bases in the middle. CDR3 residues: CASMGGQYQPQHF. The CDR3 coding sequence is TGTGCCAGCATGGGGGGGCAATATCAGCCCCAGCATTTT.

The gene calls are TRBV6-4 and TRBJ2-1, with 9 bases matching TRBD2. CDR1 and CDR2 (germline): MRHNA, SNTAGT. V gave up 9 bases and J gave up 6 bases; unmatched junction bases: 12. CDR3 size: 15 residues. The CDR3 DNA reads TGTGCCAGTGGGGCCGATAGCGGGAGTAGCAATGAGCAGTTCTTC. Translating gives CASGADSGSSNEQFF.

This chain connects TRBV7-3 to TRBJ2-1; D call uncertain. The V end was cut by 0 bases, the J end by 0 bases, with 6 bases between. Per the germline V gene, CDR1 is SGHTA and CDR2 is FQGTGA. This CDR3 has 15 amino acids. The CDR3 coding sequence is TGTGCCAGCAGCTTAACCCCCTTCTCCTACAATGAGCAGTTCTTC. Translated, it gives CASSLTPFSYNEQFF.

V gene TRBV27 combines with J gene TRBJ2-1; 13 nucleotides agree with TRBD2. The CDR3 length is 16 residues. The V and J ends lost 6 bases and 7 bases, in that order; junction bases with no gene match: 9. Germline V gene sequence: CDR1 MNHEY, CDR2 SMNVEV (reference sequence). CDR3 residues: CASRLRTSGGGNEQFF. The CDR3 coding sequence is TGTGCCAGCAGGCTAAGGACTAGCGGGGGAGGGAATGAGCAGTTCTTC.

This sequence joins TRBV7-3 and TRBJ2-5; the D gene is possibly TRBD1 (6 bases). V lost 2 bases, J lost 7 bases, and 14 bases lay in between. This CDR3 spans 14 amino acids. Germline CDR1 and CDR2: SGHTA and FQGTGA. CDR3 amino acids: CASSLGTGPVTQYF. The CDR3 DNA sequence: TGTGCCAGCAGCTTAGGTACAGGGCCCGTGACCCAGTACTTC.

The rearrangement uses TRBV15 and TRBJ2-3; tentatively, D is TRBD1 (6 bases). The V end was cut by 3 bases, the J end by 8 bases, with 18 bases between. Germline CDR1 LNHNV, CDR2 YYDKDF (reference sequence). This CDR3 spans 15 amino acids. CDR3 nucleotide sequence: TGTGCCACCAGCAGGGACGCCAGGCAAGGGGGTACGCAGTATTTT. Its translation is CATSRDARQGGTQYF.

The CDR3 coding sequence is TGTGCCAGCAGCTTATTAGAGGGGGACGGCTACACCTTC. This sequence encodes CASSLLEGDGYTF. The chain is built from TRBV7-2 and TRBJ1-2, with a tentative D call TRBD1 (6 bases). Germline CDR1 reads SGHTA; CDR2 reads FQGNSA. This CDR3 has 13 amino acids. Trimming pared 2 bases from V and 8 bases from J, leaving 12 bases between.

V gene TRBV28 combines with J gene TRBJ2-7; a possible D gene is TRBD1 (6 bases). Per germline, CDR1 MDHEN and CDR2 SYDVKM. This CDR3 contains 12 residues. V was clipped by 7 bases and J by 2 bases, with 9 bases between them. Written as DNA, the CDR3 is TGTGCCAGCACACAGGGCGCCTACGAGCAGTACTTC. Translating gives CASTQGAYEQYF.

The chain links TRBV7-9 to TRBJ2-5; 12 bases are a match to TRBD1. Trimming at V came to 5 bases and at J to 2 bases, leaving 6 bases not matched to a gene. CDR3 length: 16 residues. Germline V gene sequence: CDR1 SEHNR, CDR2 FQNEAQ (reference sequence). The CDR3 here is CASSPRDRGPQETQYF. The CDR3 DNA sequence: TGTGCCAGCAGCCCCCGGGACAGGGGGCCGCAAGAGACCCAGTACTTC. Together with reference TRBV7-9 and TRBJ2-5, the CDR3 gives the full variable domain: DTGVSQNPRHKITKRGQNVTFRCDPISEHNRLYWYRQTLGQGPEFLTYFQNEAQLEKSRLLSDRFSAERPKGSFSTLEIQRTEQGDSAMYLCASSPRDRGPQETQYFGPGTRLLVL.

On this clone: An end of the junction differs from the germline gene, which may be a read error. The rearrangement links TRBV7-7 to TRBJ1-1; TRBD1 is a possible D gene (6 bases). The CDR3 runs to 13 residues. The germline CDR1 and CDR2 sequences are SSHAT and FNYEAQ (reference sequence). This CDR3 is CASSTDRNTEAFF. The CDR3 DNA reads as TGTGCTAGCAGCACGGACAGGAACACTGAAGCTTTCTTT.

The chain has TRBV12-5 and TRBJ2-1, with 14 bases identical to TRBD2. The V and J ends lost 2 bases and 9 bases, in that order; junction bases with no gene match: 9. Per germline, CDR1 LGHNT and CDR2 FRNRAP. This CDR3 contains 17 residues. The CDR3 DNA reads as TGTGCTAGTGGTTTGCAGACTAGCGGGAGGGCGTTTCTTGAGCAGTTCTTC. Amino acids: CASGLQTSGRAFLEQFF.

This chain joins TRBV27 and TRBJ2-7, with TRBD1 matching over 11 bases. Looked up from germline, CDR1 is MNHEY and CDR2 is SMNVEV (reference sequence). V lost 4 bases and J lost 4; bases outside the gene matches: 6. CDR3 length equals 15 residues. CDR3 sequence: CASSYGTGGWYEQYF. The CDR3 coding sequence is TGTGCCAGCAGTTACGGGACAGGGGGATGGTACGAGCAGTACTTC.

CDR3 nucleotides: TGTGCCAGCAGTTATGCGGGCACCTTTCCCAATCAGCCCCAGCATTTT. It specifies CASSYAGTFPNQPQHF. The chain combines TRBV6-2 or TRBV6-3 with TRBJ1-5; D ambiguous. The CDR3 sequence is 16 residues long. Germline loops: CDR1 MNHEY, CDR2 SVGEGT. The germline V and J ends were trimmed by 3 bases and 3 bases, with 15 bases remaining between them.

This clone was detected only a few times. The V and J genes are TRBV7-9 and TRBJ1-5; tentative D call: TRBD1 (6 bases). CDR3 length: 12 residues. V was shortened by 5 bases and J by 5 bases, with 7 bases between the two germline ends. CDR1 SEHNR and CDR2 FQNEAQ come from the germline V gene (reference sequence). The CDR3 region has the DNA TGTGCCAGCAGCCGACAGGATCAGCCCCAGCATTTT. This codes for CASSRQDQPQHF.

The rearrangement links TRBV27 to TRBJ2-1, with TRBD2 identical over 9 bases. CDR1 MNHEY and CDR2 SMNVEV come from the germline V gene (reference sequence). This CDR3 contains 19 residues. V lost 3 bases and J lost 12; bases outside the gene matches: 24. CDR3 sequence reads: CASSFRLRAGGHVPKGQFF. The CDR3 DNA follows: TGTGCCAGCAGTTTCCGTCTTCGGGCGGGAGGGCATGTTCCTAAAGGGCAGTTCTTC.

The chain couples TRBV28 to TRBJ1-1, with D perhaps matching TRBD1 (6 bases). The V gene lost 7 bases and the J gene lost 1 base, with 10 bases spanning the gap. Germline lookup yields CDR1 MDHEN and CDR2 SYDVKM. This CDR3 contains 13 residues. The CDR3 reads CASKGQWNTEAFF. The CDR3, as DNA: TGTGCCAGCAAAGGACAGTGGAACACTGAAGCTTTCTTT.